This T cell receptor (beta chain) was sequenced during a study of human T cells and chemical hapten exposure. Study information: The sensitizer, 2% DPC, was used on around 2 cm by around 2 cm of upper inner arm skin. Points from the study as a whole: Expanded TCRs grouped into significantly more large CDR3 similarity clusters than controls produced. Following DPC sensitization, TCRs present above 1 in 1000 frequency showed no change.

V lost 1 base and J 10 bases, leaving 14 bases between the germline ends. This CDR3 contains 14 residues. Germline V gene sequence: CDR1 SGHAT, CDR2 FQNNGV. A few counts support this clonotype. The antigen is unknown. Within the library, unique molecular identifiers were attached to each individual cDNA molecule. MiXCR, run by TCRdb on the RACE reads, gives a single entry per CDR3 protein. Of roughly 97,000 distinct CDR3 sequences listed, 25% to 35% are singletons. Time point described: patch test 3, about 24 weeks after DPC sensitization. Treatment denoted: therapeutic diphenylcyclopropenone sensitization with weekly scalp DPC.

This sequence joins TRBV11-2 and TRBJ2-1, with D perhaps matching TRBD2 (6 bases). The sample in question was whole blood, obtained in connection with sensitization to the hapten diphenylcyclopropenone (DPC). This TCR was recovered from a man between 35 and 55 years old with alopecia areata. Some clones in this sample may be carry-over from other donors' samples. The CDR3 spells CASSLVILAGEQFF. CDR3 DNA sequence: TGTGCCAGCAGCTTAGTAATTCTTGCGGGAGAGCAGTTCTTC. Full variable domain (missing parts from reference TRBV11-2 and TRBJ2-1): EAGVAQSPRYKIIEKRQSVAFWCNPISGHATLYWYQQILGQGPKLLIQFQNNGVVDDSQLPKDRFSAERLKGVDSTLKIQPAKLEDSAVYLCASSLVILAGEQFFGPGTRLTVL.